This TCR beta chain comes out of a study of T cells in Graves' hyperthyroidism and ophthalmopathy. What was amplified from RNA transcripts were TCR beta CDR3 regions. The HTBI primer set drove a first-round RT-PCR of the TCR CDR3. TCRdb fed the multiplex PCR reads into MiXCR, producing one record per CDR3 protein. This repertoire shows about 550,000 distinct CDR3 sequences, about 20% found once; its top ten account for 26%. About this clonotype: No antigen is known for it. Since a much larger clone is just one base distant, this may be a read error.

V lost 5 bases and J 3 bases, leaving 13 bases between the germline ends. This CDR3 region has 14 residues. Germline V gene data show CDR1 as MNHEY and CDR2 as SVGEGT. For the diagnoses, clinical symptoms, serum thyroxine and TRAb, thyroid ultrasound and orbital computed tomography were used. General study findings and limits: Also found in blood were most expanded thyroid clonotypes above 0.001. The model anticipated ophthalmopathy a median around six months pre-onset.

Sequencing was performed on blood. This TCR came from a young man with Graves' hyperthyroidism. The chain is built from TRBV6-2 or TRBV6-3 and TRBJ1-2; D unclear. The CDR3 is CASSQVNPYYGYTF. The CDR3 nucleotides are TGTGCCAGCAGTCAGGTGAACCCCTACTATGGCTACACCTTC.